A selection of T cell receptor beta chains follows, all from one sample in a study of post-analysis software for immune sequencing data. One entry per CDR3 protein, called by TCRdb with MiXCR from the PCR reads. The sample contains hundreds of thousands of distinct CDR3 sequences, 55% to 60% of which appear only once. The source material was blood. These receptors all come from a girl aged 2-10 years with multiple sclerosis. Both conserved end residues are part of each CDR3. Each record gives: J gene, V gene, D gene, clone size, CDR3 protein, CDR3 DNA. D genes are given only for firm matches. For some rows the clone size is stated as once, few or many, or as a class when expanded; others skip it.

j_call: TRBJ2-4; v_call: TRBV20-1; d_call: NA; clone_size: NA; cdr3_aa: CSARDGAPFYKQYF; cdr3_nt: TGCAGTGCTAGAGATGGGGCCCCTTTTTACAAGCAGTACTTC
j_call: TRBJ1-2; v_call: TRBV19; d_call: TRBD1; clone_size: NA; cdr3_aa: CASNDREANGYTF; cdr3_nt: TGTGCCAGTAACGACAGGGAGGCGAATGGCTACACCTTC
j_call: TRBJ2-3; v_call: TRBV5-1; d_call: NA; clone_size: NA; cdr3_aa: CASNNRGAPDTQYF; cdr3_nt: TGCGCCAGCAACAACCGGGGGGCCCCAGATACGCAGTATTTT
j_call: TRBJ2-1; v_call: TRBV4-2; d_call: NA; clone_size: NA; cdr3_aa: CACSQEGGGGRLLEQFF; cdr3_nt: TGTGCCTGCAGCCAAGAAGGGGGGGGAGGTCGATTGCTTGAGCAGTTCTTC
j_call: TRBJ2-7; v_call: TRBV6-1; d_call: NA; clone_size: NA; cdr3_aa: CASRVYRDSRGLSYEQYF; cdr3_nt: TGTGCCAGCAGAGTCTACCGGGACTCGCGGGGGCTTTCCTACGAGCAGTACTTC
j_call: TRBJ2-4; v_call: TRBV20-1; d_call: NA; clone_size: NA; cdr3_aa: CSARGPSAGLAKNIQYF; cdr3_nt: TGCAGTGCTAGAGGTCCTAGTGCTGGGTTGGCCAAAAACATTCAGTACTTC
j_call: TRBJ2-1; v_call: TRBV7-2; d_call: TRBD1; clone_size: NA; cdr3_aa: CASSPRRDSEQFF; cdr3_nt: TGTGCCAGCAGCCCCCGACGGGACAGCGAGCAGTTCTTC
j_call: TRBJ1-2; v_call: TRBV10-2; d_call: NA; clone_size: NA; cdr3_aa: CASSGAANYGYTF; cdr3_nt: TGCGCCAGCAGCGGGGCCGCTAACTATGGCTACACCTTC
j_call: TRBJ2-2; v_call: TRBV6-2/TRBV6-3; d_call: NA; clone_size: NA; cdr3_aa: CASSNQQGGELFF; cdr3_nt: TGTGCCAGCAGTAACCAGCAGGGCGGGGAGCTGTTTTTT
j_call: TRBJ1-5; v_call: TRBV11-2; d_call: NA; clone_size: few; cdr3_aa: CASSSDGAGPQHF; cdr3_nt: TGTGCCAGCAGTTCGGACGGGGCCGGGCCCCAGCATTTT
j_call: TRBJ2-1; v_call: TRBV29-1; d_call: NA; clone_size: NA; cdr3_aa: CSVESNMGNEQFF; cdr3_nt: TGCAGCGTTGAGTCTAACATGGGCAATGAGCAGTTCTTC
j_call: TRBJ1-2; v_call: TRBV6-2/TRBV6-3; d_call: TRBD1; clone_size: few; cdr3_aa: CASSYEAGTGVEKPLYGYTF; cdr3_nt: TGTGCCAGCAGTTACGAGGCCGGGACAGGGGTCGAAAAACCCCTCTATGGCTACACCTTC
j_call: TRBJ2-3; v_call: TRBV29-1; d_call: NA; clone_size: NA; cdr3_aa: CSVGASSGDTQYF; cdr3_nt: TGCAGCGTTGGGGCTAGCTCAGGAGATACGCAGTATTTT
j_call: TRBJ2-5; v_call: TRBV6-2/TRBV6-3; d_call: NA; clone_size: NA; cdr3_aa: CASSPGSGQLNRAQYF; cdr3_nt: TGTGCCAGCAGTCCCGGGTCTGGACAGCTTAATCGGGCCCAGTACTTC
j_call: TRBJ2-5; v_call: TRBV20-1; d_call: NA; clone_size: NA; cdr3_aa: CSAAKGETQYF; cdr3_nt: TGCAGTGCTGCGAAGGGGGAGACCCAGTACTTC
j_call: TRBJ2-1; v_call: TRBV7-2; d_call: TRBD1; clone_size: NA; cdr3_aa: CASSGTGTGNEQFF; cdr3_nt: TGTGCCAGCAGCGGTACCGGGACAGGTAATGAGCAGTTCTTC
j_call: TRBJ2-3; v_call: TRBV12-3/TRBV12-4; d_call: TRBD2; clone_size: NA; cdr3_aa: CASSVTSGAVGHTDTQYF; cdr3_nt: TGTGCCAGCAGTGTAACTAGCGGGGCCGTAGGACACACAGATACGCAGTATTTT
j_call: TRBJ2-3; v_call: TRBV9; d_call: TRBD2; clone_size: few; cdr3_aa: CASRAGMGFTDTQYF; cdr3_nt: TGTGCCAGCCGAGCGGGAATGGGTTTCACAGATACGCAGTATTTT
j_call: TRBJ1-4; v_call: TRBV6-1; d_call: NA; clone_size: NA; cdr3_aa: CASSDRVATNEKLFF; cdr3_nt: TGTGCCAGCAGTGACAGGGTTGCAACTAATGAAAAACTGTTTTTT
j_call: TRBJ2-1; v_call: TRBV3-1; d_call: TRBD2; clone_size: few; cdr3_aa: CASSRLAGQKREQFF; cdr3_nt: TGTGCCAGCAGCCGACTAGCGGGCCAGAAGCGAGAGCAGTTCTTC
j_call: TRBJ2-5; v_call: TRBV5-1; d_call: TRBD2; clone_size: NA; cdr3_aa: CASSGWPLGTSGPETQYF; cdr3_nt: TGCGCCAGCAGCGGGTGGCCCCTCGGGACTAGCGGCCCAGAGACCCAGTACTTC
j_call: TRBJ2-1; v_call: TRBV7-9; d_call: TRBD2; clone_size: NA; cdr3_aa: CASSSGLAGGREQFF; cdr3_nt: TGTGCCAGCAGCTCCGGACTAGCGGGAGGACGTGAGCAGTTCTTC
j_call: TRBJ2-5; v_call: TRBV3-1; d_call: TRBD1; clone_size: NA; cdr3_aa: CASSQAGQEIETQYF; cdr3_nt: TGTGCCAGCAGCCAAGCAGGACAGGAGATCGAGACCCAGTACTTC
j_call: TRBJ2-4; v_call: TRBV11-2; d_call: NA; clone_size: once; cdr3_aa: CASSIDLGTQNIQYF; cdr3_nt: TGTGCCAGCAGCATAGATCTGGGGACTCAAAACATTCAGTACTTC
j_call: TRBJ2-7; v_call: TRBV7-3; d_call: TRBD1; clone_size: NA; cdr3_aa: CASSRRDRSDEQYF; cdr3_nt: TGTGCCAGCAGCCGTCGGGACAGGTCTGACGAGCAGTACTTC
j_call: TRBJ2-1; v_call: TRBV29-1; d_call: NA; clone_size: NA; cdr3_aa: CSGGHYNEQFF; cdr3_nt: TGCAGCGGGGGACATTACAATGAGCAGTTCTTC
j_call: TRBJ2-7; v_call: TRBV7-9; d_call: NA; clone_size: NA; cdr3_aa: CASTLSGGTYEQYF; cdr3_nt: TGTGCCAGCACCCTGAGTGGGGGGACCTACGAGCAGTACTTC
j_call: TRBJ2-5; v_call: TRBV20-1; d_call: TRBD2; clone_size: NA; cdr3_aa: CSARRPLAEGVSQYF; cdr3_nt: TGCAGTGCTAGACGCCCACTAGCGGAGGGGGTGTCCCAGTACTTC